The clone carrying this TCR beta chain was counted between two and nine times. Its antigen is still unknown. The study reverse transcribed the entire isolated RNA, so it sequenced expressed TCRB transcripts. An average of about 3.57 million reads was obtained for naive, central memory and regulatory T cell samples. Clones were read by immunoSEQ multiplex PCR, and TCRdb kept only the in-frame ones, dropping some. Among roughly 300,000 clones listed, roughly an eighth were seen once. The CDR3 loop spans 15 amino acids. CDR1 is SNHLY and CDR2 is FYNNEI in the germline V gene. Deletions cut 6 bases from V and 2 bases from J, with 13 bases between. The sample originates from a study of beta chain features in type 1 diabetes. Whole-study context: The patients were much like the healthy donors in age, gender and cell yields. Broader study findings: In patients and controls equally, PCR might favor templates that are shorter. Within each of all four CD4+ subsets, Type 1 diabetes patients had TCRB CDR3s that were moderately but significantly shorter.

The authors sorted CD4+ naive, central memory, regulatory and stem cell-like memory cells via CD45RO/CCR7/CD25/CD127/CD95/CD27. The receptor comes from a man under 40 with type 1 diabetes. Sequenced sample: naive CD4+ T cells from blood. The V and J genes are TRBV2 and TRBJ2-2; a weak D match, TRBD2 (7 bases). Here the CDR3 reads CASRRGTINTGELFF. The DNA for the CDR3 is TGTGCCAGCAGGAGGGGGACTATTAACACCGGGGAGCTGTTTTTT. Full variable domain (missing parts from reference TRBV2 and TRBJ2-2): EPEVTQTPSHQVTQMGQEVILRCVPISNHLYFYWYRQILGQKVEFLVSFYNNEISEKSEIFDDQFSVERPDGSNFTLKIRSTKLEDSAMYFCASRRGTINTGELFFGEGSRLTVL.